These 13 T cell receptor beta chains originate from one sample sequenced in a study of blood T cell repertoires in COVID-19. Clones were sequenced by immunoSEQ multiplex PCR, and TCRdb holds only the in-frame ones, with some missing. The top ten clones hold about 1.5% of a sample with 370,000 or so clones, about 87% of them seen once. The specimen was PBMCs or T cells enriched from blood (not recorded which). The source of these receptors is a man younger than 40 who had recovered from COVID-19.

The chain combines TRBV7-8 with TRBJ1-5; perhaps TRBD1 as D (6 bases). With 0 bases removed from V and 2 bases from J, the gap between germline ends came to 11 bases. Germline CDR1 SGHVS, CDR2 FQNEAQ. The CDR3 is 16 amino acids. CDR3 sequence reads: CASSLAYRDGNQPQHF. In DNA form, the CDR3 reads TGTGCCAGCAGCTTAGCATACAGGGATGGCAATCAGCCCCAGCATTTT.

The chain employs TRBV2 and TRBJ2-5, with a tentative D call TRBD1 (5 bases). The CDR3 is made up of 11 amino acids. Germline CDR1 and CDR2: SNHLY and FYNNEI. Between the trimmed V and J ends, which lost 5 bases and 6 bases, there was a span of 7 bases. The CDR3 sequence is CASSLDKTQYF. The CDR3 DNA is TGTGCCAGCAGTCTGGACAAGACCCAGTACTTC.

This chain links TRBV2 with TRBJ2-2; D is uncertain. V lost 6 bases, J lost 4 bases, and 15 bases lay in between. CDR3 length: 15 residues. The germline CDR1 and CDR2 sequences are SNHLY and FYNNEI. CDR3 in DNA: TGTGCCAGCAGAAAACCACTTACTACCACCGGGGAGCTGTTTTTT. It is translated as CASRKPLTTTGELFF.

The chain links TRBV6-1 to TRBJ2-7; 7 bases map to TRBD2. V was pared by 1 base and J by 6 bases, with 6 bases of the junction left unmatched. The V gene's germline CDR1 is MNHNS and CDR2 SASEGT. The CDR3 loop spans 14 amino acids. CDR3 bases: TGTGCCAGCAGTGAAGGATGGCGGGGGTTCGAGCAGTACTTC. This sequence encodes CASSEGWRGFEQYF.

This clone was seen once. At the DNA level, this CDR3 is encoded by other sequences in the same sample as well. The rearrangement joins TRBV6-1 to TRBJ2-7, with D unresolved. Between the trimmed V and J ends, which lost 2 bases and 2 bases, there was a span of 4 bases. Germline lookup yields CDR1 MNHNS and CDR2 SASEGT. The CDR3 sequence is 12 residues long. The CDR3 is CASSETAYEQYF. The CDR3 DNA reads as TGTGCCAGCAGTGAAACAGCCTACGAGCAGTACTTC.

This clone was picked up a small number of times. The chain combines TRBV4-1 with TRBJ1-6; D is possibly TRBD1 (6 bases). CDR3 size: 15 residues. V lost 0 bases and J lost 9, with 12 bases in between. Germline V gene sequence: CDR1 MGHRA, CDR2 YSYEKL. This CDR3 reads CASSQDQGWISPLHF. The CDR3, as DNA: TGCGCCAGCAGCCAAGATCAGGGGTGGATTTCACCCCTCCACTTT.

The rearrangement links TRBV6-2 or TRBV6-3 to TRBJ2-7; TRBD2 might be the D (6 bases). The germline V gene has CDR1 MNHEY and CDR2 SVGEGT. The CDR3 totals 12 residues. V was cut by 6 bases and J by 5 bases, with 11 bases left in between. Here the CDR3 reads CASSLGTHEQYF. As DNA, the CDR3 is TGTGCCAGCAGCCTCGGGACTCACGAGCAGTACTTC.

This clone was detected only once. The J gene is TRBJ2-3, the V gene TRBV19; 9 positions match TRBD1. With 9 bases clipped from V and 8 bases from J, the junction kept 21 bases outside the gene matches. The CDR3 has 17 residues. CDR1 and CDR2 (germline): LNHDA, SQIVND (reference sequence). This CDR3 is CASAPIGPGTGNFTQYF. The CDR3 nucleotides read TGTGCCAGCGCCCCAATAGGTCCGGGGACAGGGAACTTTACGCAGTATTTT.

This clone was recorded only once. CDR3: CASSLGTENNSPLHF. CDR3 bases: TGTGCCAGCAGCTTAGGGACAGAGAATAATTCACCCCTCCACTTT. The chain uses TRBV11-3 and TRBJ1-6, with a weak D call TRBD1 (6 bases). V was trimmed by 1 base and J by 5 bases, leaving 9 bases between them. This CDR3 has 15 residues. Germline CDR1 is SGHNT and CDR2 is YENEEA.

The gene calls are TRBV6-5 and TRBJ2-7; TRBD1 is a possible D gene (6 bases). The CDR3 loop spans 15 amino acids. V lost 0 bases and J lost 2, with 11 bases in between. The germline CDR1 and CDR2 sequences are MNHEY and SVGAGI. CDR3 nucleotide sequence: TGTGCCAGCAGTTACTCCCCAGGGGACGCCTACGAGCAGTACTTC. Encoded protein: CASSYSPGDAYEQYF.

The chain has TRBV11-1 and TRBJ1-2; D unclear. Deletions cut 1 base from V and 4 bases from J, with 10 bases between. This CDR3 comprises 14 residues. Germline CDR1 SGHAT, CDR2 FQDESV (reference sequence). The CDR3 DNA reads TGTGCCAGCAGCTTAGGGGAGGCGGGCTATGGCTACACCTTC. This gives the protein CASSLGEAGYGYTF.

The chain recombines TRBV18 with TRBJ2-3; 8 nucleotides agree with TRBD1. The CDR3 spans 13 residues. Trimming at V came to 6 bases and at J to 4 bases, leaving 3 bases not matched to a gene. Germline CDR1 is KGHSH and CDR2 is LQKENI. The CDR3 DNA sequence: TGTGCCAGCTCTCACAGGGGGGCAGATACGCAGTATTTT. Protein sequence: CASSHRGADTQYF.

V gene TRBV19 combines with J gene TRBJ1-2; D is possibly TRBD1 (6 bases). The CDR3 has 15 residues. V lost 2 bases, J lost 1 base, and 11 bases lay in between. Germline assignment: CDR1 LNHDA and CDR2 SQIVND (reference sequence). The CDR3 nucleotides read TGTGCCAGTAGTATATCAAGACAGGTTAACTATGGCTACACCTTC. This codes for CASSISRQVNYGYTF.